Listed below are T cell receptor beta chains from one sample, sequenced in a study of CD8+ T cells in alopecia areata. Sequenced by immunoSEQ multiplex PCR; TCRdb stores in-frame clones only, minus some. This table has approximately 63,000 clones, approximately 58% appearing once. The material sequenced was CD8+ T cells sorted from blood, taken at week 0. These receptors were obtained from a human donor with alopecia areata. Both conserved end residues are part of each CDR3. A D gene is named only where the DNA matches it firmly. Rows may omit the clone size; those that give it use once, few, many or a size class.

V,D,J,size,DNA,CDR3
TRBV25-1,.,TRBJ2-2,.,TGTGCCAGCAGTGATGCTCTCACCGGGGAGCTGTTTTTT,CASSDALTGELFF
TRBV30,.,TRBJ1-2,.,TGTGCCTGGGCGATTGCTAACTATGGCTACACCTTC,CAWAIANYGYTF
TRBV27,.,TRBJ1-2,.,TGTGCCAGCAGTTTTGTACCCTCTCAGGACCGATCCTATGGCTACACCTTC,CASSFVPSQDRSYGYTF
TRBV30,.,TRBJ1-2,.,TGTGCCTGGAGTGAAGGAAGGGGGACTGGCTACACCTTC,CAWSEGRGTGYTF
TRBV11-2,TRBD2,TRBJ2-5,.,TGTGCCAGCACCCAGACTAGCGGGGGGTTCGGGACCCAGTACTTC,CASTQTSGGFGTQYF
TRBV29-1,TRBD2,TRBJ2-1,.,TGCAGCGTTCGGACTAGCGGGGGGTTAGGCAATGAGCAGTTCTTC,CSVRTSGGLGNEQFF
TRBV5-1,.,TRBJ2-2,.,TGCGCCAGCAGCCCATCCATGGAGGCTAGCTTGAACACCGGGGAGCTGTTTTTT,CASSPSMEASLNTGELFF
TRBV25-1,.,TRBJ2-1,.,TGTGCCAGCAGTGACACCTACAATGAGCAGTTCTTC,CASSDTYNEQFF
TRBV27,.,TRBJ2-1,few,TGTGCCAGCAGTTTCGGAGGCTCCTACAATGAGCAGTTCTTC,CASSFGGSYNEQFF
TRBV7-8,.,TRBJ1-3,few,TGTGCCAGCAGCTCCCAGGTTATTACTGGAAACACCATATATTTT,CASSSQVITGNTIYF
TRBV30,TRBD2,TRBJ2-1,.,TGTGCCTGGAGTCTTGAAGCGGGACTCTCGGGAAATGAGCAGTTCTTC,CAWSLEAGLSGNEQFF
TRBV29-1,TRBD1,TRBJ2-3,.,TGCAGCGTTGCAGGGGGCGCCGCGATCAGCACAGATACGCAGTATTTT,CSVAGGAAISTDTQYF
TRBV5-6,.,TRBJ2-7,few,TGTGCCAGCAGCTCCTCCTACGAGCAGTACTTC,CASSSSYEQYF
TRBV30,.,TRBJ1-2,.,TGTGCCTGGGAGTGGGGAAGGAATGGCTACACCTTC,CAWEWGRNGYTF
TRBV6-6,.,TRBJ2-7,.,TGTGCCAGCAGTTACTCAGGGGGAGAGCAGTACTTC,CASSYSGGEQYF
TRBV7-2,.,TRBJ1-1,.,TGTGCCAGCAGCTTGGCTCAAGCAATCACTGAAGCTTTCTTT,CASSLAQAITEAFF
TRBV7-9,.,TRBJ2-7,few,TGTGCCAGCAGCCCGCCGACAAGCTACGAGCAGTACTTC,CASSPPTSYEQYF
TRBV29-1,TRBD2,TRBJ2-7,.,TGCAGCGTTGTATTTGCGGGGGGGGACGAGCAGTACTTC,CSVVFAGGDEQYF
TRBV5-4,.,TRBJ2-2,.,TGTGCCAGCAGCTTGGGGGCCGGGGAGCTGTTTTTT,CASSLGAGELFF
TRBV5-1,.,TRBJ2-7,.,TGCGCCAGCAGCTTGGACGCCTACGAGCAGTACTTC,CASSLDAYEQYF
TRBV4-3,TRBD2,TRBJ2-3,.,TGCGCCAGCAGCCACGGGGCGTCGGGAGGATCCACAGATACGCAGTATTTT,CASSHGASGGSTDTQYF
TRBV10-3,TRBD1,TRBJ1-3,few,TGTGCCATCAGGAAGGACAGGCTAAACACCATATATTTT,CAIRKDRLNTIYF
TRBV7-9,.,TRBJ2-3,.,TGTGCCAGCAGCCCCGAGCTGGGGTCGGATACGCAGTATTTT,CASSPELGSDTQYF
TRBV4-1,.,TRBJ2-1,.,TGCGCCAGCAGCCAAGATCTGGAGACAGCTTTCAATGAGCAGTTCTTC,CASSQDLETAFNEQFF
TRBV5-1,TRBD1,TRBJ1-5,.,TGCGCCAGCAGCACTGGACAGGAAAACAATCAGCCCCAGCATTTT,CASSTGQENNQPQHF
TRBV28,TRBD1,TRBJ2-7,.,TGTGCCAGCAGTTCCTCCGGACAGGGACCCTACGAGCAGTACTTC,CASSSSGQGPYEQYF
TRBV30,TRBD1,TRBJ1-3,.,TGTGCCTGGAGCGAGGGGACAGGCCCAGGAAACACCATATATTTT,CAWSEGTGPGNTIYF
TRBV5-5,.,TRBJ2-7,few,TGTGCCAGCAGCTTGGGACACTCTCCCCGCTACGAGCAGTACTTC,CASSLGHSPRYEQYF
TRBV25-1,.,TRBJ1-1,.,TGTGCCAGCAGACAATGGAGCCTTCAAGGGGATACTGAAGCTTTCTTT,CASRQWSLQGDTEAFF
TRBV9,.,TRBJ2-1,once,TGTGCCAGCAGCTACGGGAGCGAGCAGTTCTTC,CASSYGSEQFF
TRBV7-2,.,TRBJ2-3,.,TGTGCCAGCAGCCTATTAGCGGGCACAGATACGCAGTATTTT,CASSLLAGTDTQYF
TRBV25-1,.,TRBJ1-2,.,TGTGCCAGCAGTGCCGGAAGTTCCGGCTACACCTTC,CASSAGSSGYTF
TRBV5-6,.,TRBJ2-1,.,TGTGCCAGCAGCTTGATAAATGAGCAGTTCTTC,CASSLINEQFF
TRBV5-1,.,TRBJ1-1,.,TGCGCCAGCAGCCCGGGGCCCCCGCCTGAAGCTTTCTTT,CASSPGPPPEAFF
TRBV4-1,TRBD1,TRBJ2-4,few,TGCGCCAGCGGTCCCGGGACAGGGATTCAGTACTTC,CASGPGTGIQYF
TRBV14,TRBD1,TRBJ2-7,.,TGTGCCAGCAGCCACGTTTCCGGGACAGCCTACGAGCAGTACTTC,CASSHVSGTAYEQYF
TRBV13,.,TRBJ1-2,.,TGTGCCAGCAGCTTCGGACAGCGTGACTATGGCTACACCTTC,CASSFGQRDYGYTF
TRBV13,TRBD1,TRBJ2-7,.,TGTGCCAGCAGCTTGGCGGACAGGGCTGGCGAGCAGTACTTC,CASSLADRAGEQYF
TRBV28,.,TRBJ1-2,.,TGTGCCAGCAGCCTAGGACCCTGGCAGGGGTATGGCTACACCTTC,CASSLGPWQGYGYTF
TRBV9,TRBD1,TRBJ1-3,few,TGTGCCAGCAGCAGAGACAGGGATTCAGGAAACACCATATATTTT,CASSRDRDSGNTIYF
TRBV7-9,.,TRBJ2-6,.,TGTGCCAGCAGCTCGTCGACAGGAACTGGGGCCAACGTCCTGACTTTC,CASSSSTGTGANVLTF
TRBV7-9,TRBD1,TRBJ2-2,.,TGTGCCAGCAGCTCAGGGGGGAACACCGGGGAGCTGTTTTTT,CASSSGGNTGELFF
TRBV27,TRBD1,TRBJ2-7,.,TGTGCCAGCGGGATGACAGGGTACGAGCAGTACTTC,CASGMTGYEQYF
TRBV5-6,.,TRBJ1-2,.,TGTGCCAGCAGCTTGGAGGGTCCCAACTATGGCTACACCTTC,CASSLEGPNYGYTF
TRBV30,.,TRBJ1-5,few,TGTGCCTGGAGTGGGTGGGGAAATCAGCCCCAGCATTTT,CAWSGWGNQPQHF
TRBV2,.,TRBJ2-1,.,TGTGCCAGCATGGCCCCGACTAGTTCGGTCTCCTACAATGAGCAGTTCTTC,CASMAPTSSVSYNEQFF
TRBV25-1,.,TRBJ1-1,.,TGTGCCAGCAGTGCCGGGACACTTGAGACTGAAGCTTTCTTT,CASSAGTLETEAFF
TRBV25-1,.,TRBJ1-2,.,TGTGCCAGCAGTCCGGGGGGGTATGGCTACACCTTC,CASSPGGYGYTF
TRBV30,TRBD2,TRBJ2-1,.,TGTGCCTGGATCGAACTGGCGGGAGGGCCCCGTTCTGAATCCTACAATGAGCAGTTCTTC,CAWIELAGGPRSESYNEQFF
TRBV2,.,TRBJ2-7,.,TGTGCCAGCAGTAAACAGATGAGCTCCTACGAGCAGTACTTC,CASSKQMSSYEQYF
TRBV10-3,.,TRBJ1-2,once,TGTGCCATCAGTGCGGACAGCTATGGCTACACCTTC,CAISADSYGYTF
TRBV29-1,TRBD1,TRBJ2-7,.,TGCAGCGTTGAGCTACCGGGACAGGGGTTCCCCGAGCAGTACTTC,CSVELPGQGFPEQYF
TRBV6-1,.,TRBJ1-2,.,TGTGCCAGCAGTGATCCTTTGGAAGCCTTCTATGGCTACACCTTC,CASSDPLEAFYGYTF
TRBV27,.,TRBJ2-3,.,TGTGCCAGCACCTCCCTGGGGACAGATACGCAGTATTTT,CASTSLGTDTQYF
TRBV29-1,TRBD2,TRBJ2-5,once,TGCAGCGTTGAAAAGCGGGGGGGCGCCGAGACCCAGTACTTC,CSVEKRGGAETQYF
TRBV6-5,.,TRBJ2-7,.,TGTGCCAGCAGTTACTCTTCAGGGGCCCCCTACGAGCAGTACTTC,CASSYSSGAPYEQYF
TRBV29-1,TRBD2,TRBJ2-3,.,TGCAGCGTTGATGGGCTAGCGGGAGTTCTAACAGATACGCAGTATTTT,CSVDGLAGVLTDTQYF
TRBV27,.,TRBJ1-5,.,TGTGCCAGCAGTTGGTCGGGGGGCGGCAATCAGCCCCAGCATTTT,CASSWSGGGNQPQHF
TRBV30,.,TRBJ1-1,.,TGTGCCTGGAGTGAAGCGTTGAACACTGAAGCTTTCTTT,CAWSEALNTEAFF
TRBV9,TRBD2,TRBJ2-7,.,TGTGCCAGCAGCGTAGCACCTAGCGGGGGTTACGAGCAGTACTTC,CASSVAPSGGYEQYF